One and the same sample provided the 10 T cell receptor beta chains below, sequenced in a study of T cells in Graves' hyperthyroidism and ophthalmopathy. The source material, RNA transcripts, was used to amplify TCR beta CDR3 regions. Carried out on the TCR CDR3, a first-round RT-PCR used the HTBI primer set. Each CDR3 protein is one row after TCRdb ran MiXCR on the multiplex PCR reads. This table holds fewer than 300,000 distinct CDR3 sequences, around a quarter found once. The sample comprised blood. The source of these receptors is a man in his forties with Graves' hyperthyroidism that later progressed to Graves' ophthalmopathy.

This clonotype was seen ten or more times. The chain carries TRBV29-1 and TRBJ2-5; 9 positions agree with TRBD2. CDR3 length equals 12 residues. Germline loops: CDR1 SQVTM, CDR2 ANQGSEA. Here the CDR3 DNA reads TGCAGTGACCTAGCGGGACAAGAGACCCAGTACTTC. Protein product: CSDLAGQETQYF.

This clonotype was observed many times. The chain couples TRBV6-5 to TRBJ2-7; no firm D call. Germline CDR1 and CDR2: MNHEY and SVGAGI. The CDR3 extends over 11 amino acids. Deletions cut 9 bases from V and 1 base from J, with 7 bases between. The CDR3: CASTVSYEQYF. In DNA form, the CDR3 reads TGTGCCAGTACAGTTTCCTACGAGCAGTACTTC.

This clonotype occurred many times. CDR3 sequence reads: CSASLAGVVETQYF. DNA for the CDR3: TGCAGTGCTAGTCTTGCGGGAGTGGTAGAGACCCAGTACTTC. The genes are TRBV20-1 and TRBJ2-5; TRBD2 matches 7 bases. The CDR3 spans 14 residues. The V gene end was trimmed by 3 bases and the J gene end by 4 bases; junction bases not matched to a gene: 8. CDR1 and CDR2 (germline): DFQATT, SNEGSKA (reference sequence).

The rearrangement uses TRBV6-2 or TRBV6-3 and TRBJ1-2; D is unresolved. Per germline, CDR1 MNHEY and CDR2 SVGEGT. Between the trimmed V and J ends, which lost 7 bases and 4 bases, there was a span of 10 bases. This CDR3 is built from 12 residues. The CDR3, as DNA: TGTGCCAGCAAGGGCAGACCCTATGGCTACACCTTC. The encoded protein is CASKGRPYGYTF.

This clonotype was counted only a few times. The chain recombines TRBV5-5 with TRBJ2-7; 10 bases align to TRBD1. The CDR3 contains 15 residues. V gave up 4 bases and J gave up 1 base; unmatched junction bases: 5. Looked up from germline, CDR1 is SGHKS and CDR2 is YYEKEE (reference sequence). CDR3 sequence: CASSMGQGSSYEQYF. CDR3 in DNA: TGTGCCAGCAGCATGGGACAGGGGTCTTCCTACGAGCAGTACTTC.

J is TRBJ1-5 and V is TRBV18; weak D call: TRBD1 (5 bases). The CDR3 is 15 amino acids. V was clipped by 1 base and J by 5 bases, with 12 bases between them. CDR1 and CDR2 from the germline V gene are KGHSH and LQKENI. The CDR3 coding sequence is TGTGCCAGCTCACCACTTGCAGGGACCGATCAGCCCCAGCATTTT. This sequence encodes CASSPLAGTDQPQHF.

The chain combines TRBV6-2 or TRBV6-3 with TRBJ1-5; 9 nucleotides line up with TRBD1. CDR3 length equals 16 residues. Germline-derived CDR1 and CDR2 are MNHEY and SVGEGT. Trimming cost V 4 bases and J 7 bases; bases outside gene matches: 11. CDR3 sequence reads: CASSSGRDREWQPQHF. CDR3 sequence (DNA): TGTGCCAGCAGTTCGGGGCGGGACAGGGAATGGCAGCCCCAGCATTTT.

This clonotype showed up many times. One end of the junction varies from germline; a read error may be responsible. CDR3 amino acids: CNADYRDSYEQYF. The CDR3 coding sequence is TGCAATGCTGACTACAGGGACTCCTACGAGCAGTACTTC. The chain links TRBV20-1 to TRBJ2-7; perhaps TRBD1 as D (6 bases). CDR3 size: 13 residues. In germline, CDR1 is DFQATT, CDR2 SNEGSKA (reference sequence).

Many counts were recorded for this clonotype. In DNA form, the CDR3 reads TGTGCCAGCAGGCCCGGTGGGCCGGCCTACGAGCAGTACTTC. This gives the protein CASRPGGPAYEQYF. The chain joins TRBV11-2 to TRBJ2-7; D is unresolved. Germline CDR1 SGHAT, CDR2 FQNNGV. V was shortened by 6 bases and J by 2 bases, with 14 bases between the two germline ends. This CDR3 has 14 amino acids.

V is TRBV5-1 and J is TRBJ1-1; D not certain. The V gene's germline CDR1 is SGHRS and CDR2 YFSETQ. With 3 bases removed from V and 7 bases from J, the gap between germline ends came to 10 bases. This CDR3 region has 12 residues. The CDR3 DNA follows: TGCGCCAGCAGCTCAACGGGCCATGAAGCTTTCTTT. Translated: CASSSTGHEAFF.